A selection of T cell receptor beta chains follows, all from one sample in a study of blood T cell repertoires in COVID-19. The table came from immunoSEQ multiplex PCR; TCRdb's copy has only in-frame clones and leaves some out. The sample consists of 100,000 to 120,000 clones, nearly 80% of them appearing once. Source material: peripheral blood. Receptor source: a woman older than 75 with active or convalescent COVID-19. Both conserved end residues are part of each CDR3. The D gene is left open where the match is weak. Clone sizes are given selectively: once, few, many, or a class where the clone is expanded.

clone_size: many; d_call: TRBD1; v_call: TRBV11-1; j_call: TRBJ1-2; cdr3_aa: CASSRQKGAGYTF
clone_size: .; d_call: TRBD2; v_call: TRBV5-5; j_call: TRBJ2-1; cdr3_aa: CASSPAPRLAGGYNEQFF
clone_size: .; d_call: .; v_call: TRBV5-8; j_call: TRBJ1-4; cdr3_aa: CASSFEDATNEKLFF
clone_size: .; d_call: .; v_call: TRBV29-1; j_call: TRBJ2-1; cdr3_aa: CSVEGGLQSSYNEQFF
clone_size: .; d_call: TRBD2; v_call: TRBV15; j_call: TRBJ2-1; cdr3_aa: CATSRGGTSGIYNEQFF
clone_size: .; d_call: .; v_call: TRBV11-3; j_call: TRBJ1-1; cdr3_aa: CASRRGAFF
clone_size: .; d_call: TRBD2; v_call: TRBV5-1; j_call: TRBJ2-5; cdr3_aa: CASSPGGLATETQYF
clone_size: .; d_call: .; v_call: TRBV5-4; j_call: TRBJ2-3; cdr3_aa: CASSPGWRASTDTQYF
clone_size: .; d_call: .; v_call: TRBV27; j_call: TRBJ2-6; cdr3_aa: CASSPRTGANVLTF
clone_size: .; d_call: TRBD2; v_call: TRBV19; j_call: TRBJ2-3; cdr3_aa: CASSRWASGSTDTQYF
clone_size: once; d_call: .; v_call: TRBV28; j_call: TRBJ2-1; cdr3_aa: CASSLSPGAQGADEQFF
clone_size: .; d_call: TRBD1; v_call: TRBV10-2; j_call: TRBJ2-5; cdr3_aa: CASKGQPQETQYF
clone_size: .; d_call: TRBD2; v_call: TRBV5-4; j_call: TRBJ2-1; cdr3_aa: CASSGDSGSKDEQFF
clone_size: .; d_call: .; v_call: TRBV29-1; j_call: TRBJ1-1; cdr3_aa: CSGGGTEAFF
clone_size: once; d_call: TRBD2; v_call: TRBV5-1; j_call: TRBJ2-1; cdr3_aa: CASSLALAGGPMGEQFF
clone_size: .; d_call: .; v_call: TRBV7-9; j_call: TRBJ1-1; cdr3_aa: CASSQQGTLNTEAFF
clone_size: .; d_call: .; v_call: TRBV10-3; j_call: TRBJ1-2; cdr3_aa: CAISDGRSYGYTF
clone_size: .; d_call: TRBD1; v_call: TRBV11-2; j_call: TRBJ1-1; cdr3_aa: CASSPLDRVTEAFF
clone_size: .; d_call: TRBD2; v_call: TRBV24-1; j_call: TRBJ2-1; cdr3_aa: CATGWGGLNEQFF
clone_size: few; d_call: .; v_call: TRBV27; j_call: TRBJ2-1; cdr3_aa: CASKLWQGGYNEQFF
clone_size: .; d_call: TRBD1; v_call: TRBV2; j_call: TRBJ2-1; cdr3_aa: CASNRLRDRNYNEQFF
clone_size: .; d_call: TRBD2; v_call: TRBV12-3/TRBV12-4; j_call: TRBJ2-1; cdr3_aa: CASSSNSGTEQFF
clone_size: .; d_call: .; v_call: TRBV24-1; j_call: TRBJ2-3; cdr3_aa: CATSAPGESTDTQYF
clone_size: few; d_call: TRBD1; v_call: TRBV5-1; j_call: TRBJ1-4; cdr3_aa: CASSLSAGDSEKLFF
clone_size: .; d_call: .; v_call: TRBV6-4; j_call: TRBJ2-3; cdr3_aa: CASRGASWWEYF
clone_size: .; d_call: .; v_call: TRBV10-3; j_call: TRBJ2-7; cdr3_aa: CAISVSRPSYEQYF
clone_size: .; d_call: .; v_call: TRBV5-4; j_call: TRBJ1-2; cdr3_aa: CASSLTAGANYGYTF
clone_size: .; d_call: .; v_call: TRBV5-1; j_call: TRBJ1-2; cdr3_aa: CASSLAGNNYGYTF
clone_size: .; d_call: TRBD2; v_call: TRBV28; j_call: TRBJ2-7; cdr3_aa: CASSFPSSGSAWEQYF
clone_size: .; d_call: .; v_call: TRBV6-5; j_call: TRBJ2-6; cdr3_aa: CASTPYFSGANVLTF
clone_size: few; d_call: .; v_call: TRBV6-5; j_call: TRBJ2-7; cdr3_aa: CASSYFGQPYEQYF
clone_size: .; d_call: TRBD2; v_call: TRBV11-3; j_call: TRBJ2-3; cdr3_aa: CASSSSGRDTQYF
clone_size: few; d_call: .; v_call: TRBV6-5; j_call: TRBJ2-3; cdr3_aa: CASSYQDTQYF
clone_size: once; d_call: .; v_call: TRBV11-2; j_call: TRBJ2-3; cdr3_aa: CASSLLPLGVGTDTQYF
clone_size: .; d_call: .; v_call: TRBV6-5; j_call: TRBJ2-7; cdr3_aa: CASRTGTRLGEQYF
clone_size: .; d_call: TRBD2; v_call: TRBV5-4; j_call: TRBJ2-1; cdr3_aa: CASSLGRSSGRGNNEQFF
clone_size: .; d_call: .; v_call: TRBV7-9; j_call: TRBJ1-1; cdr3_aa: CASSLRGFGAFF
clone_size: once; d_call: TRBD2; v_call: TRBV7-9; j_call: TRBJ2-7; cdr3_aa: CASSLWGSGLAGLVSEQYF